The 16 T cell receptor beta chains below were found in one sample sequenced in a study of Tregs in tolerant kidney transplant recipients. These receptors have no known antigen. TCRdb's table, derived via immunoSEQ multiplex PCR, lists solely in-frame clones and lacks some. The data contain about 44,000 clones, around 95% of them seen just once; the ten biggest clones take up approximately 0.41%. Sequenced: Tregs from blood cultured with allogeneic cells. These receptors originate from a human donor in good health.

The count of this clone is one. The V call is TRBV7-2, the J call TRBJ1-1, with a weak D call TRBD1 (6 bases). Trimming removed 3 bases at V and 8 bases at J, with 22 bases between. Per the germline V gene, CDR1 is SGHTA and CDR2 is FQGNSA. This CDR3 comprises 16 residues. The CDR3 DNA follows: TGTGCCAGCAGCTTTATTTTCGGCAGGGGCTCCCTGGAAGCTTTCTTT. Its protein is CASSFIFGRGSLEAFF.

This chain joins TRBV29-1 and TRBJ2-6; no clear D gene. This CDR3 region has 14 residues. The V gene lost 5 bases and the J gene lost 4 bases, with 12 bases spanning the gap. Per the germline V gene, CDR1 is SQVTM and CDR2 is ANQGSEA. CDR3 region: CSVKTGAGANVLTF. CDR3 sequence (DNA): TGCAGCGTTAAGACGGGTGCCGGGGCCAACGTCCTGACTTTC.

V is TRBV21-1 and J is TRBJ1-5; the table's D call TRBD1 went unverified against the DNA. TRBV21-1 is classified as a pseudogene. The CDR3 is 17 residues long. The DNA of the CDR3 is TGTGCCAGCAGCAGCAAAAAGGGACAGCTTAGCAATCAGCCCCAGCATTTT. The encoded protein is CASSSKKGQLSNQPQHF.

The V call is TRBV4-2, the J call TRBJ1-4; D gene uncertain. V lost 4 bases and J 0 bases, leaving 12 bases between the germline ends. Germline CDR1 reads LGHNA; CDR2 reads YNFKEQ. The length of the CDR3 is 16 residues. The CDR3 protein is CASSPGLTSTNEKLFF. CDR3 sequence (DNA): TGTGCCAGCAGCCCCGGGTTGACTTCAACTAATGAAAAACTGTTTTTT.

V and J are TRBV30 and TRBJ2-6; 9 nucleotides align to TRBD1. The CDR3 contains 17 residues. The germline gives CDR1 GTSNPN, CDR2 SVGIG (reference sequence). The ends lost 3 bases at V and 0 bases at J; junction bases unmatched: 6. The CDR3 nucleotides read TGTGCCTGGAGAAAGAAGGGACAGGGCTCTGGGGCCAACGTCCTGACTTTC. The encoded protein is CAWRKKGQGSGANVLTF.

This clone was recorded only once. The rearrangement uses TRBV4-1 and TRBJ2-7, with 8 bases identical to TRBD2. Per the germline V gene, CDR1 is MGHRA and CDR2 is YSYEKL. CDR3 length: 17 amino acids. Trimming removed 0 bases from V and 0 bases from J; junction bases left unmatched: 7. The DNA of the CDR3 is TGCGCCAGCAGCCAAGATCCCCAGCGGGGGAGCTCCTACGAGCAGTACTTC. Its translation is CASSQDPQRGSSYEQYF.

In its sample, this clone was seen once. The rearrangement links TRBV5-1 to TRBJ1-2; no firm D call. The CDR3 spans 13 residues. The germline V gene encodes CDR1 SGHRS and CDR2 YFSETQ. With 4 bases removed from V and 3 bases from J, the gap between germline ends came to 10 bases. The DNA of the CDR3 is TGCGCCAGCAGCCTTACAGCAGACTATGGCTACACCTTC. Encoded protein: CASSLTADYGYTF.

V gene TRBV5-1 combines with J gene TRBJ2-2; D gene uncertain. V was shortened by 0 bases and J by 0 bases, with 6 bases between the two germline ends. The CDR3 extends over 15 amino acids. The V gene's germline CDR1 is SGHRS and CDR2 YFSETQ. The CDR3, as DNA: TGCGCCAGCAGCTTGGCCAGCGCGAACACCGGGGAGCTGTTTTTT. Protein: CASSLASANTGELFF.

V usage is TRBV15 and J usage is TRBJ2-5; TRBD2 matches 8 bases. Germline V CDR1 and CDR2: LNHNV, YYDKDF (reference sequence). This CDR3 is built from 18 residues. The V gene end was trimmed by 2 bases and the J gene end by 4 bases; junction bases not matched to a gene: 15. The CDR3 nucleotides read TGTGCCACCAGCAGATCCTCGGGGGGGCGGAGAGGTCGAGAGACCCAGTACTTC. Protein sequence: CATSRSSGGRRGRETQYF.

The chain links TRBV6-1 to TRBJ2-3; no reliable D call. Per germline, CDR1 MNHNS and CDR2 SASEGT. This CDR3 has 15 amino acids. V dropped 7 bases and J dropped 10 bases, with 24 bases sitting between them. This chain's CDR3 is CASMGIGPRFMAQYF. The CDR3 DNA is TGTGCCAGCATGGGGATAGGCCCCCGATTTATGGCGCAGTATTTT.

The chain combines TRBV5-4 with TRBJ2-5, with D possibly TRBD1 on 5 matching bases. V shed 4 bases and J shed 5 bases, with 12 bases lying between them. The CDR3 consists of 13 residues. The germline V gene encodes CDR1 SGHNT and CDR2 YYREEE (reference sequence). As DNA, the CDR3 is TGTGCCAGCAGCCCACCCAGGGATGAGACCCAGTACTTC. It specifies CASSPPRDETQYF.

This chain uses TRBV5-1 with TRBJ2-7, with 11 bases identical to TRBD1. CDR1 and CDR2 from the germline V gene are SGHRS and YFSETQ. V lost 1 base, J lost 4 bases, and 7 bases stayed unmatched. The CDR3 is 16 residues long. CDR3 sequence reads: CASSLIRDRGSYEQYF. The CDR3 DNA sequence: TGCGCCAGCAGCTTGATCCGGGACAGGGGGTCGTACGAGCAGTACTTC.

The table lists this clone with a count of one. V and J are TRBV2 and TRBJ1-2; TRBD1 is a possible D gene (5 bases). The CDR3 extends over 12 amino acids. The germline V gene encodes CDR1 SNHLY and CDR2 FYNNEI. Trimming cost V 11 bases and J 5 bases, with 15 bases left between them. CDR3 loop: CARKWGGYGYTF. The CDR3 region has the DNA TGTGCCCGCAAGTGGGGGGGGTATGGCTACACCTTC.

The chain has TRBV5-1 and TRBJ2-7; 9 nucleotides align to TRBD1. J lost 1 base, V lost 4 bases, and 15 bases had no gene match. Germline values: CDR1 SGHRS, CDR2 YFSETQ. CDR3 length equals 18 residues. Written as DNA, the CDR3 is TGCGCCAGCAGCCCCCGGGACAGGGATCAGGCGTTGTCCTACGAGCAGTACTTC. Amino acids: CASSPRDRDQALSYEQYF. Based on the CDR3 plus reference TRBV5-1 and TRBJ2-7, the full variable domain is KAGVTQTPRYLIKTRGQQVTLSCSPISGHRSVSWYQQTPGQGLQFLFEYFSETQRNKGNFPGRFSGRQFSNSRSEMNVSTLELGDSALYLCASSPRDRDQALSYEQYFGPGTRLTVT.

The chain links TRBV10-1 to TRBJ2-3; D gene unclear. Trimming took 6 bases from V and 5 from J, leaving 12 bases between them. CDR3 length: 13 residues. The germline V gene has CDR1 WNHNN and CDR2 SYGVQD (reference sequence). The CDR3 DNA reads TGCGCCAGCAGCTTTACCCTCGGAGATACGCAGTATTTT. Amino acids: CASSFTLGDTQYF.

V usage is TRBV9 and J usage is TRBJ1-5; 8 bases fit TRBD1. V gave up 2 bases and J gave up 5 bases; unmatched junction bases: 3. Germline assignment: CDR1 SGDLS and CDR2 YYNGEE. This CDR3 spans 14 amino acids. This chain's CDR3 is CASSVTGDDQPQHF. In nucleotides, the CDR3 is TGTGCCAGCAGCGTGACAGGGGATGATCAGCCCCAGCATTTT.